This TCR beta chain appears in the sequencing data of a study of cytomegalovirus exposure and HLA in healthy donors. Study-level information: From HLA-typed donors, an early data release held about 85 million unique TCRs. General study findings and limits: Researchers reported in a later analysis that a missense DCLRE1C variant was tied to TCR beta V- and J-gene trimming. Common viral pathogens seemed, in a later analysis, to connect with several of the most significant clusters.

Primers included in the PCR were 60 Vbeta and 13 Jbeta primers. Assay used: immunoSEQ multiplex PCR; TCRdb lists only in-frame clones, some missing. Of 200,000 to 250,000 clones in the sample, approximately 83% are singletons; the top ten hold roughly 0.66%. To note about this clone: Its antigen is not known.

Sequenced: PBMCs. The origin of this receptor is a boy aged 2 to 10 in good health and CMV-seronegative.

CDR3 in amino acids: CASSQAVPASGSRETQYF. The CDR3, as DNA: TGCGCCAGCAGCCAAGCCGTCCCGGCTAGCGGGAGTCGGGAGACCCAGTACTTC. The chain joins TRBV4-1 to TRBJ2-5; the match to TRBD2 covers 10 bases. Germline V CDR1 and CDR2: MGHRA, YSYEKL. The V and J ends lost 1 base and 5 bases, in that order; junction bases with no gene match: 13. CDR3 length: 18 residues.